The next 6 T cell receptor beta chains were all read from a single sample in a study of sequential checkpoint blockade in melanoma. As to treatment: randomized to nivolumab then ipilimumab (arm A) or the reverse (arm B). TCRdb keeps only in-frame clones here, not all; method: immunoSEQ multiplex PCR. The sample lists tens of thousands of clones, under 70% occurring once. The source was CD8+ T cells sorted from blood (inferred from file names), collected from a patient given nivolumab and ipilimumab in sequence. Every receptor here comes from a human donor with melanoma.

This clone was seen a handful of times. This sequence joins TRBV28 and TRBJ2-5; the match to TRBD1 covers 8 bases. Germline assignment: CDR1 MDHEN and CDR2 SYDVKM. This CDR3 is 14 amino acids long. J was trimmed by 5 bases and V by 8 bases; bases with no gene match: 10. The CDR3 sequence is CASGATGDSETQYF. DNA of the CDR3: TGTGCCAGCGGAGCGACAGGGGATAGTGAGACCCAGTACTTC.

This clone showed up many times. V and J are TRBV5-6 and TRBJ2-7; possibly TRBD1 for D (6 bases). From germline, CDR1 is SGHDT and CDR2 YYEEEE. The CDR3 contains 17 residues. V was shortened by 4 bases and J by 5 bases, with 25 bases between the two germline ends. The CDR3 DNA sequence: TGTGCCAGCAGCCCCGCACCCCCGGGACACGAGGACCACGAGCAGTACTTC. Protein product: CASSPAPPGHEDHEQYF.

The chain carries TRBV28 and TRBJ2-2; 9 positions agree with TRBD2. Germline V gene data show CDR1 as MDHEN and CDR2 as SYDVKM. V lost 1 base and J lost 3; bases outside the gene matches: 0. The CDR3 extends over 15 amino acids. The CDR3 spells CASSLLAGDTGELFF. The CDR3 nucleotides read TGTGCCAGCAGTTTATTAGCGGGGGACACCGGGGAGCTGTTTTTT.

The chain carries TRBV6-6 and TRBJ2-2; D perhaps matches TRBD2 (6 bases). In germline, CDR1 is MNHNY, CDR2 SVGAGI (reference sequence). The CDR3 is 14 residues long. V was cut by 0 bases and J by 4 bases, with 6 bases left in between. In DNA, the CDR3 is TGTGCCAGCAGTTACTCGGGGGGCACCGGGGAGCTGTTTTTT. The encoded protein is CASSYSGGTGELFF.

The chain uses TRBV5-1 and TRBJ2-5, with a possible D match to TRBD2 (7 bases). The germline gives CDR1 SGHRS, CDR2 YFSETQ. Trimming pared 1 base from V and 3 bases from J, leaving 16 bases between. This CDR3 comprises 16 residues. The chain's CDR3 is CASSLPRGAVEETQYF. As DNA, the CDR3 is TGCGCCAGCAGCTTGCCCCGGGGGGCGGTGGAAGAGACCCAGTACTTC.

The CDR3 protein is CASSLSSGSYEQYV. CDR3 DNA: TGTGCCAGCAGTTTATCCAGCGGCTCCTACGAGCAGTACGTC. V usage is TRBV27 and J usage is TRBJ2-7; D may be TRBD2 (5 bases). Germline V CDR1 and CDR2: MNHEY, SMNVEV (reference sequence). The CDR3 is 14 amino acids. V was cut by 0 bases and J by 0 bases, with 6 bases left in between.